This T cell receptor (beta chain) was captured in a study of blood T cells in healthy people across ages. Study conclusions and caveats: Fewer expanded clones and more diversity marked long-lived versus aged donors.

Sample-barcoded 5' priming and a J-beta primer mix drove a second PCR of about 7 to 11 cycles. MiXCR, run by TCRdb on the 5' RACE reads, gives a single entry per CDR3 protein. The sample holds around 1,000,000 distinct CDR3 sequences, 20% to 25% seen once. A word on this clonotype: No antigen is known for it.

Trimming at V came to 4 bases and at J to 4 bases, leaving 9 bases not matched to a gene. Germline V gene lookup returns CDR1 LGHDT and CDR2 YNNKEL (reference sequence). This CDR3 region has 16 residues. This sample was shared with a second study, whose subject was T cells of mothers and their children.

This receptor was taken from a girl aged 2-15 years in good health. The chain joins TRBV3-1 to TRBJ2-3, with 9 bases identical to TRBD2. The sequencing input was blood. CDR3: CASSPNSGRLADTQYF. The CDR3 bases are TGTGCCAGCAGCCCGAATAGCGGGAGACTCGCAGATACGCAGTATTTT.